This TCR beta chain was captured by sequencing in a study of T-cell reconstitution after alpha-beta-depleted transplantation in children. The length of the CDR3 is 17 residues. V shed 2 bases, J shed 6 bases, and the junction held 13 bases outside the gene matches. This sample's TCRbeta library carried unique molecular identifier barcodes. TCRdb reanalysed the PCR reads using MiXCR and keeps one entry per CDR3 protein. The data contain about 540,000 distinct CDR3 sequences, approximately 16% of them singletons. This receptor was obtained from a human donor who donated a stem cell graft to a child with acute lymphoblastic leukemia. The V and J genes are TRBV12-3 or TRBV12-4 and TRBJ2-1, with 7 positions matching TRBD1. This sample comprised PBMCs from the stem cell graft donor, obtained from the stem cell graft. The CDR3 DNA reads as TGTGCCAGCAGTTTAACTGCCACAGGGGCGGCGGGCAATGAGCAGTTCTTC. Translation gives CASSLTATGAAGNEQFF.